This entry describes one T cell receptor beta chain. Only one count was recorded for this clone. Its antigen remains unidentified. Qualities for individual bases were not recorded, and no much larger clone is one base off. Sample time point, as interpreted from the label and publication: blood 2 weeks post-SBRT. In light of the paper, this sample's treatment or condition label describes: 15 Gy SBRT to primary tumor, nephrectomy 4 weeks later. Serial peripheral blood from radiation-treated patients was sampled at baseline, 2 weeks and 4 weeks after SBRT to track tumor-enriched clonotypes. Every patient's renal cell carcinoma showed clear cell pathology. Genomic DNA for TCR sequencing was prepared using the QIAamp DNA Blood Mini Kit (Qiagen). The analyses included only samples that passed all quality control checks. The sample belongs to a study of radiation and T cells in renal cell carcinoma (dated by TCRdb to about 2020). For context, the study as a whole: The samples were obtained from a clinical trial, where primary renal cell carcinomas were treated with 15 Gy stereotactic body radiation therapy and then removed by nephrectomy 4 weeks afterward. In total, about 53 samples, comprising 26 tumors and approximately 27 peripheral blood samples, were subjected to TCR beta sequencing. A total of 4,016,671 unique CDR3 nucleotide sequences, encoding 2.5 million to 3 million unique CDR3 amino acid sequences, were found across all 50 or so samples. The research as a whole found: The single-armed trial design could not address effects of radiation dose or scheduling on the TCR repertoire. Dynamics of the blood repertoire were not tracked past 4 weeks after treatment. Because no pretreatment tumor biopsies were available, whether clonotypes were present in the tumor at baseline could not be determined. Top tumor clonotypes rose in blood from baseline to 2 weeks post-radiation, then contracted by 4 weeks, suggesting transient expansion of tumor-resident clones.

V sheds 5 bases and J sheds 5 bases, leaving 18 bases between their ends. Counted from cysteine to phenylalanine, this CDR3 has 15 amino acids. CDR3 DNA is the only sequence kept; it has 45 bases, read in frame from the first base. As encoded in the germline V gene, CDR1 is SNHLY while CDR2 is FYNNEI. TCR beta libraries were generated from genomic DNA with the immunoSEQ kit, following the manufacturer's recommendations. To prepare the libraries, a first multiplex PCR with proprietary primers was run, followed by a second PCR that added unique barcodes, and a bead cleanup was done after each round. Each sample batch included a kit-provided positive control reaction and a negative control reaction. The final libraries were assessed on an Agilent 4200 TapeStation D1000 ScreenTape, pooled by volume, and quantified by qPCR. An Illumina NextSeq500 fitted with a MidOutput 150-cycle cartridge performed the sequencing, running 156 Read1 cycles and 15 Index1 cycles with the kit's custom primers. The pooled library was loaded at 0.75 to 1 pM, and about 19% PhiX control was spiked in. Concerning the study's data processing: Vendor-processed data were analyzed in R, and a clonotype was defined as all T cells sharing the same CDR3 nucleotide sequence. For clone abundance analyses, frequencies were normalized to the 10,000 most abundant clones per sample. Public T cell clones, averaging fewer than five per sample, were removed before analysis. Tumor-enriched clonotypes and baseline blood-enriched clonotypes were defined as those with an abundance difference of at least 32-fold between compartments. A beta-binomial differential abundance model was used to identify clonotypes that expanded or contracted between blood time points. Similarity between tumor and blood repertoires was quantified using the Baroni-Urbani and Buser coefficient, and groups were compared with two-tailed Wilcoxon tests in R. TCRdb limited this immuneACCESS table to in-frame rearrangements with V and J called. A share of clones is missing; checked studies link under half to unresolved V genes, and the rest is unexplained. V, J and clone size reflect that table, while D and trimming were determined from the DNA. In all, the sample holds about 130,000 clones, and roughly four fifths of those were seen once. Roughly 6.2% of the sample rests with the top ten.

This clonotype was sampled from a man aged 50 to 60 with renal cell carcinoma. The sequences come from blood, collected from a patient whose treatment included radiotherapy and nephrectomy. The V and J segments used are TRBV2 and TRBJ2-5, with the D assignment possibly TRBD1 or TRBD2, given 5 matching bases for each. The DNA sequence is TGTGCCAGCAGTCGGCCGGGACCCCTGGGGGAGACCCAGTACTTC. Its coded protein is CASSRPGPLGETQYF.